Shown below are 6 T cell receptor beta chains from a single sample sequenced in a study of beta chain features in type 1 diabetes. Reverse transcribing all isolated RNA meant expressed TCRB transcripts were sequenced. Repertoires were generated with immunoSEQ multiplex PCR, while TCRdb's copy carries only in-frame clones and drops some. The sample holds some 410,000 clones, more than 9.5% seen once. Sequencing was carried out using naive CD4+ T cells from blood. These receptors were taken from a woman aged 18-35 years in good health.

The chain joins TRBV11-3 to TRBJ2-1; 9 bases are a match to TRBD2. There are 15 residues in the CDR3. CDR1 is SGHNT, CDR2 YENEEA, per germline. Germline trimming cut 5 bases from V and 2 bases from J; bases unmatched to any gene: 4. The CDR3 DNA follows: TGTGCCAGCAGCCAAAAGCGGGAGGCCTACAATGAGCAGTTCTTC. Translation gives CASSQKREAYNEQFF.

The chain uses TRBV7-2 and TRBJ2-3; 7 bases line up with TRBD2. CDR3 length: 14 amino acids. The ends lost 5 bases at V and 4 bases at J; junction bases unmatched: 6. Per the germline V gene, CDR1 is SGHTA and CDR2 is FQGNSA. In DNA, the CDR3 is TGTGCCAGCAGCCCTGGGAGGGCAGCAGATACGCAGTATTTT. Protein: CASSPGRAADTQYF.

This clone was found a few times. This CDR3 is also generated by other DNA sequences in the sample. V usage is TRBV29-1 and J usage is TRBJ2-6; the D is unclear. The CDR3 length is 13 residues. Germline V gene lookup returns CDR1 SQVTM and CDR2 ANQGSEA. V was clipped by 6 bases and J by 1 base, with 7 bases between them. The CDR3 DNA sequence: TGCAGCGTGCGACTTTCTGGGGCCAACGTCCTGACTTTC. This translates into CSVRLSGANVLTF.

This clone has a handful of counts. The rearrangement uses TRBV9 and TRBJ1-1, with 8 bases lining up with TRBD1. V trimming: 5 bases; J trimming: 0 bases; junction bases outside the gene matches: 6. The germline gives CDR1 SGDLS, CDR2 YYNGEE. The CDR3 is 15 residues long. The CDR3, as DNA: TGTGCCAGCAGGAGACAGGGGTCTCTGAACACTGAAGCTTTCTTT. Residues: CASRRQGSLNTEAFF.

Note on this clone: Other DNA sequences within the sample encode an identical CDR3. The genes are TRBV18 and TRBJ2-5, with D hard to call. The CDR3 has 13 residues. Trimming cost V 3 bases and J 3 bases, with 8 bases left between them. The germline gives CDR1 KGHSH, CDR2 LQKENI. The chain's CDR3 is CASSPGSKETQYF. For the CDR3, the DNA is TGTGCCAGCTCACCGGGGTCAAAAGAGACCCAGTACTTC.

This clone was detected a few times. This chain uses TRBV28 with TRBJ2-7, with D possibly matching TRBD1 (6 bases). Trimming pared 6 bases from V and 3 bases from J, leaving 15 bases between. CDR3 length: 14 amino acids. CDR1 is MDHEN and CDR2 is SYDVKM in the germline V gene. Here the CDR3 DNA reads TGTGCCAGCAGATCCGAAACGGACAGCTACGAGCAGTACGTC. Its protein is CASRSETDSYEQYV.